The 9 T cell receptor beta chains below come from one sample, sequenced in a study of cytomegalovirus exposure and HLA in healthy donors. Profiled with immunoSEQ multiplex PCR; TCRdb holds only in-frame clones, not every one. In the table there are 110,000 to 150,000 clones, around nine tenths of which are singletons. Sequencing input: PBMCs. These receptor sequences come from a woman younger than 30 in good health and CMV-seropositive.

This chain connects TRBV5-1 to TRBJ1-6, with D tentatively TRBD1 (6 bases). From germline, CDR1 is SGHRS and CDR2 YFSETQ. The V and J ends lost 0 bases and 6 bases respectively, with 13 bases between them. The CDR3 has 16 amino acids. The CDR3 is CASSLAAGAPNSPLHF. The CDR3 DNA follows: TGCGCCAGCAGCTTGGCCGCAGGGGCCCCTAATTCACCCCTCCACTTT.

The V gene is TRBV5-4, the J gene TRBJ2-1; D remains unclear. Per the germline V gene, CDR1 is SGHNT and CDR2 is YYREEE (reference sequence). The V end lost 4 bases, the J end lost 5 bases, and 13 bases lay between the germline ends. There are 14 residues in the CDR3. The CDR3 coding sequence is TGTGCCAGCAGCGGCCGCCAACAAGACAATGAGCAGTTCTTC. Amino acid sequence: CASSGRQQDNEQFF.

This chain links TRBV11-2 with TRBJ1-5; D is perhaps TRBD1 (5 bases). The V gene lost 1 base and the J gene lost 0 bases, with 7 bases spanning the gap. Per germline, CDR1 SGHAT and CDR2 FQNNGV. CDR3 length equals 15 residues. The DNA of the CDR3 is TGTGCCAGCAGCTTAGGCCAGGGTAGCAATCAGCCCCAGCATTTT. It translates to CASSLGQGSNQPQHF.

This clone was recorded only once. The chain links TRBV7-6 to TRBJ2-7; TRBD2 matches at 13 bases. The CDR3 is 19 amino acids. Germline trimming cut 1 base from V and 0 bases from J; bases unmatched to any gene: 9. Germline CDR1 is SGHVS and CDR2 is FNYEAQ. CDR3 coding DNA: TGTGCCAGCAGCTTAGTCGAGGGACTAGCGGGACCTCACTCCTACGAGCAGTACTTC. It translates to CASSLVEGLAGPHSYEQYF. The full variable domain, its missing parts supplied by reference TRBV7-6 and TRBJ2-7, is GAGVSQSPRYKVTKRGQDVALRCDPISGHVSLYWYRQALGQGPEFLTYFNYEAQQDKSGLPNDRFSAERPEGSISTLTIQRTEQRDSAMYRCASSLVEGLAGPHSYEQYFGPGTRLTVT.

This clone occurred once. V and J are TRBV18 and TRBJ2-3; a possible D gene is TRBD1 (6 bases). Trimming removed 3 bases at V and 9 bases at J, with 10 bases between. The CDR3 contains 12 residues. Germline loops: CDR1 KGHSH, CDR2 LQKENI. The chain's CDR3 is CASSPAGDTQYF. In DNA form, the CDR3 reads TGTGCCAGCTCACCGGCAGGGGACACGCAGTATTTT.

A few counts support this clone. CDR3 residues: CASSHPRQGNTEAFF. In DNA, the CDR3 is TGTGCCAGCAGCCACCCAAGACAGGGAAATACTGAAGCTTTCTTT. The V and J genes are TRBV7-9 and TRBJ1-1; 7 bases line up with TRBD1. Germline V gene lookup returns CDR1 SEHNR and CDR2 FQNEAQ (reference sequence). The CDR3 covers 15 residues. V lost 5 bases to trimming and J lost 5 bases; unmatched junction nucleotides: 11.

As DNA, the CDR3 is TGTGCCAGCAGTGAAGTCAGGAACACCGGGGAGCTGTTTTTT. Protein product: CASSEVRNTGELFF. The chain couples TRBV2 to TRBJ2-2; no definite D call. V lost 1 base and J lost 1, with 4 bases in between. Germline CDR1 is SNHLY and CDR2 is FYNNEI. The CDR3 is 14 residues long.

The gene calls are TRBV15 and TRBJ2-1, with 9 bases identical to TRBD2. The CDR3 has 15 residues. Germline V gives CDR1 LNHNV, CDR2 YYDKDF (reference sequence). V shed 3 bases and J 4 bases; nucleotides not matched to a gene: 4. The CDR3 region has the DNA TGTGCCACCAGCAGGGGGGCGGGAGGGTACAATGAGCAGTTCTTC. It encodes CATSRGAGGYNEQFF.

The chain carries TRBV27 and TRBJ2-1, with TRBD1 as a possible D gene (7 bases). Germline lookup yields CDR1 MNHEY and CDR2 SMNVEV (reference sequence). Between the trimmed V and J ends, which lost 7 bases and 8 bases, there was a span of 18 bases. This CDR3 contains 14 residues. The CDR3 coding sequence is TGTGCCAGCAACCTACAGGGGCCGGGGGATGAGCAGTTCTTC. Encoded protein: CASNLQGPGDEQFF.